The sequence of this TCR beta chain was determined in a study of early T cells in non-severe SARS-CoV-2 infection. This clonotype was observed many times. The library protocol tagged individual cDNA molecules with unique molecular identifiers. TCRdb independently ran MiXCR on the 5' RACE reads; one entry per CDR3 protein. This table has tens of thousands of distinct CDR3 sequences, 9.5% to 15% appearing once. The germline CDR1 and CDR2 sequences are SGHDT and YYEEEE. V shed 3 bases and J shed 6 bases, with 15 bases lying between them. The CDR3 is 14 amino acids. This chain links TRBV5-6 with TRBJ1-1; the D is unclear. This clonotype originated in an adult who was a healthcare worker with PCR-confirmed SARS-CoV-2 infection or an uninfected control (not recorded which). The material was whole blood, obtained at baseline. CDR3 bases: TGTGCCAGCAGCTCTTATGTCCAAACGCCTGAAGCTTTCTTT. Its translation: CASSSYVQTPEAFF. Based on the CDR3 plus reference TRBV5-6 and TRBJ1-1, the full variable domain is DAGVTQSPTHLIKTRGQQVTLRCSPKSGHDTVSWYQQALGQGPQFIFQYYEEEERQRGNFPDRFSGHQFPNYSSELNVNALLLGDSALYLCASSSYVQTPEAFFGQGTRLTVV.